This is a list of T cell receptor beta chains from one sample in a study of beta chain features in type 1 diabetes. Only in-frame clones appear in the TCRdb table, and some are missing; sequencing was by immunoSEQ multiplex PCR. The table lists roughly 260,000 clones, roughly 22% of them singletons. The sample taken for sequencing was naive CD4+ T cells from blood. The receptors derive from a woman aged 40 to 50 with type 1 diabetes. CDR3s include the opening cysteine and the closing phenylalanine or tryptophan. D genes are given only for firm matches. Some rows have no size entry. The others give once, few or many, or a class for an expanded clone.

abundance,v_gene,d_gene,j_gene,CDR3nt,CDR3aa
-,TRBV18,-,TRBJ2-3,TGTGCCAGCTCTCCAAGCGCCTCAGACCTCACAGATACGCAGTATTTT,CASSPSASDLTDTQYF
-,TRBV29-1,TRBD2,TRBJ2-7,TGCAGCGTTTCTCTAGCGGGGGGCTCTCCCTACGAGCAGTACTTC,CSVSLAGGSPYEQYF
-,TRBV5-6,TRBD1,TRBJ1-5,TGTGCCAGCAGCTTGGTCAGGGGGGCTAGCAATCAGCCCCAGCATTTT,CASSLVRGASNQPQHF
few,TRBV7-2,-,TRBJ1-5,TGTGCCAGCAGCTTATATGAGGCCACAAATCAGCCCCAGCATTTT,CASSLYEATNQPQHF
-,TRBV9,TRBD2,TRBJ2-7,TGTGCCAGCAGCGTAGCCCCAATAGCGGGAGGATACGAGCAGTACTTC,CASSVAPIAGGYEQYF
few,TRBV5-1,-,TRBJ1-2,TGCGCCAGCAGCTCGGACTATGGCTACACCTTC,CASSSDYGYTF
-,TRBV7-9,-,TRBJ2-3,TGTGCCAGCAGCTCCTCAGGGGCAGATACGCAGTATTTT,CASSSSGADTQYF
-,TRBV28,TRBD1,TRBJ2-6,TGTGCCAGCAGTTCCGACAGGGGGCTTTCTGGGGCCAACGTCCTGACTTTC,CASSSDRGLSGANVLTF
-,TRBV9,-,TRBJ1-5,TGTGCCAGCAGCGTGCGGGACGGTAGCAATCAGCCCCAGCATTTT,CASSVRDGSNQPQHF
-,TRBV7-2,-,TRBJ2-7,TGTGCCAGCAGCCAAATCGGGGGAGGCGAGCAGTACTTC,CASSQIGGGEQYF
-,TRBV29-1,-,TRBJ1-2,TGCAGCGTGGACATTGGCTACACCTTC,CSVDIGYTF
-,TRBV19,TRBD1,TRBJ1-5,TGTGCCATTGACAGGGGTGGCAATCAGCCCCAGCATTTT,CAIDRGGNQPQHF
few,TRBV6-6,-,TRBJ1-2,TGTGCCAGCAGTTACTCCCAGGACAGACCTAACTATGGCTACACCTTC,CASSYSQDRPNYGYTF
few,TRBV6-4,TRBD1,TRBJ1-2,TGTGCCAGCAGCGCCGGGACAGGGTCGGCCTATGGCTACACCTTC,CASSAGTGSAYGYTF
-,TRBV6-5,-,TRBJ1-2,TGTGCCAGCAGTTCAGGGGACCTTAACTATGGCTACACCTTC,CASSSGDLNYGYTF
few,TRBV30,TRBD1,TRBJ1-2,TGTGCCTGGAGCCTCTTCGGGACAGGGAACTATGGCTACACCTTC,CAWSLFGTGNYGYTF
few,TRBV18,-,TRBJ2-1,TGTGCCAGCTCCCCCGGCGGTGAGCAGTTCTTC,CASSPGGEQFF
-,TRBV5-4,TRBD2,TRBJ2-5,TGTGCCAGCAGCCCGGGACTAGTAGGCCAAGAGACCCAGTACTTC,CASSPGLVGQETQYF
-,TRBV27,-,TRBJ1-1,TGTGCCAGCAGTCCAAAAACAGGGTGGGGGACTGAAGCTTTCTTT,CASSPKTGWGTEAFF
few,TRBV25-1,TRBD2,TRBJ2-7,TGTGCCTCCGCCATCGGGACTAGCGGGTACGAGCAGTACTTC,CASAIGTSGYEQYF
few,TRBV6-5,-,TRBJ2-1,TGTGCCAGCAAGACGGGGTCGGCCCTCAATGAGCAGTTCTTC,CASKTGSALNEQFF
few,TRBV25-1,-,TRBJ2-7,TGTGCCAGCAGCAATACAGGGTACGAGCAGTACTTC,CASSNTGYEQYF
few,TRBV29-1,TRBD2,TRBJ2-1,TGCAGCGTTGGGCCTCGACTAGCGGGAGGGGGGTACAATGAGCAGTTCTTC,CSVGPRLAGGGYNEQFF
-,TRBV4-1,-,TRBJ1-1,TGCGCCAGCAGCCCTCCCCCGGGAGCCACTGAAGCTTTCTTT,CASSPPPGATEAFF
few,TRBV15,TRBD1,TRBJ1-2,TGTGCCACCAGCAGAGATAGGCAGGGGGAATTCTATGGCTACACCTTC,CATSRDRQGEFYGYTF
few,TRBV5-4,TRBD1,TRBJ2-7,TGTGCCAGCAGCCCGGACAGGGCCTACGAGCAGTACTTC,CASSPDRAYEQYF
few,TRBV2,TRBD1,TRBJ2-7,TGTGCCACGGGACAGCACTACGAGCAGTACTTC,CATGQHYEQYF
few,TRBV30,-,TRBJ1-1,TGTGCCTGGAGTGTCTCTGGGCAAGCTTTCTTT,CAWSVSGQAFF
-,TRBV5-1,TRBD1,TRBJ2-2,TGCGCCAGCAGCGCGGACAGGGAGTACACCGGGGAGCTGTTTTTT,CASSADREYTGELFF
few,TRBV4-2,TRBD1,TRBJ1-5,TGTGCCAGCAGCCAGCCAGACAGGGGTGATCAGCCCCAGCATTTT,CASSQPDRGDQPQHF
-,TRBV6-1,TRBD1,TRBJ1-2,TGTGCCAGCAGTGAATTGGACAGGGGCTTTAATGGCTACACCTTC,CASSELDRGFNGYTF
-,TRBV27,TRBD1,TRBJ2-5,TGTGCCAGCCGGGGAATGACGGGGACAGGGGAGGAAGAGACCCAGTACTTC,CASRGMTGTGEEETQYF
few,TRBV6-4,-,TRBJ2-3,TGTGCCAGCAGTGAACAGAGCACAGATACGCAGTATTTT,CASSEQSTDTQYF
-,TRBV5-1,-,TRBJ2-4,TGCGCCAGCTCCCCCGGGGTAGCCAAAAACATTCAGTACTTC,CASSPGVAKNIQYF
few,TRBV18,-,TRBJ2-6,TGTGCCAGCGCAACCGGGTCCTCTGGGGCCAACGTCCTGACTTTC,CASATGSSGANVLTF
-,TRBV29-1,-,TRBJ1-1,TGCAGCGTTGCGGTGTGGGGCCAGAACACTGAAGCTTTCTTT,CSVAVWGQNTEAFF
few,TRBV5-1,TRBD1,TRBJ2-7,TGCGCCAGCAGCCGGGACAGGGGCATCGAGCAGTACTTC,CASSRDRGIEQYF
few,TRBV10-3,TRBD1,TRBJ2-7,TGTGCCATCGGGGGACAGGGCTACGAGCAGTACTTC,CAIGGQGYEQYF
few,TRBV5-6,-,TRBJ2-7,TGTGCCAGCAGCCTCCTGGAGGAGCAGTACTTC,CASSLLEEQYF
few,TRBV4-1,-,TRBJ2-7,TGCGCCAGCAGCCAAGATGTGGGGACTGAGACCTACGAGCAGTACTTC,CASSQDVGTETYEQYF
-,TRBV30,-,TRBJ2-5,TGTGCCTGGAGTGTCGCGCGGTTAAGGGAGACCCAGTACTTC,CAWSVARLRETQYF
-,TRBV5-1,TRBD1,TRBJ2-3,TGCGCCAGCAGCTTGGTCGACAGGGGAACAGATACGCAGTATTTT,CASSLVDRGTDTQYF
-,TRBV7-2,-,TRBJ2-1,TGTGCCAGCAGCCCAGACTACCTGAGCTCCTACAATGAGCAGTTCTTC,CASSPDYLSSYNEQFF
few,TRBV19,-,TRBJ1-5,TGTGCCAGTAGTATCCTCTGGGGGAGGCAGCCCCAGCATTTT,CASSILWGRQPQHF
-,TRBV2,TRBD1,TRBJ1-2,TGTGCCAGCGCCCCTAGACAGGGATGGGGCTACACCTTT,CASAPRQGWGYTF
few,TRBV9,TRBD1,TRBJ2-7,TGTGCCAGCAGCGGGACAGGGTCTAACGAGCAGTACTTC,CASSGTGSNEQYF
-,TRBV6-6,TRBD2,TRBJ2-1,TGTGCCAGCAGTCAAGCGGGAGGGGTCTACAATGAGCAGTTCTTC,CASSQAGGVYNEQFF
-,TRBV11-3,TRBD2,TRBJ2-5,TGTGCCAGCAGCTCGGGACTAGCGGGGGAAGAGACCCAGTACTTC,CASSSGLAGEETQYF
few,TRBV5-1,-,TRBJ2-1,TGCGCCAGCAGCTCCGGGCCCGGGGGCAATGAGCAGTTCTTC,CASSSGPGGNEQFF
few,TRBV28,-,TRBJ1-1,TGTGCCAGTTCTCCCGGGAGGGCAGGGAACACTGAAGCTTTCTTT,CASSPGRAGNTEAFF
few,TRBV25-1,-,TRBJ2-7,TGTGCCAGCAGTGGACAGGCTAACGAGCAGTACTTC,CASSGQANEQYF
-,TRBV7-2,-,TRBJ1-1,TGTGCCAGCAGCTTATGGGAGACAACCACTGAAGCTTTCTTT,CASSLWETTTEAFF
-,TRBV7-9,TRBD1,TRBJ1-5,TGTGCCAGCAGCTTAGGCCAGGGGGCCGGTCAGCCCCAGCATTTT,CASSLGQGAGQPQHF
few,TRBV18,-,TRBJ2-3,TGTGCCAGCGAGCCCCTCCCCAACGCAGATACGCAGTATTTT,CASEPLPNADTQYF
-,TRBV10-3,TRBD1,TRBJ1-2,TGTGCCATCAGTCAATATACTCCGGGACAGGAAGATGGCTACACCTTC,CAISQYTPGQEDGYTF
-,TRBV19,TRBD1,TRBJ1-2,TGTGCCAGTAGTATGGGGACAGGGAACTTCTATGGCTACACCTTC,CASSMGTGNFYGYTF
-,TRBV5-4,TRBD1,TRBJ2-7,TGTGCCAGCAGCCCGGGACAGACCTACGAGCAGTACTTC,CASSPGQTYEQYF
few,TRBV28,-,TRBJ1-2,TGTGCCAGCAGTTTAATTGGCCTCTATGGCTACACCTTC,CASSLIGLYGYTF
-,TRBV4-1,TRBD2,TRBJ2-3,TGCGCCAGCAGCCAAGCCGATCGTTCTCCTAGCGGGAGACACTATACGCAGTATTTT,CASSQADRSPSGRHYTQYF